Shown below are 28 T cell receptor beta chains from a single sample sequenced in a study of cytomegalovirus exposure and HLA in healthy donors (dated by TCRdb to the late 2010s). Library preparation employed the immunoSEQ multiplex PCR assay. The multiplex PCR relied on a mix of 60 forward primers for TCR Vbeta segments and 13 reverse primers for TCR Jbeta segments. In TCRdb, the immuneACCESS table is reduced to in-frame sequences with V and J assigned. These tables do not hold every clone; where another copy was compared, an unresolved V gene accounts for under half, and the others remain unexplained. The sample includes some 130,000 clones, with roughly three quarters observed a single time. The ten largest clones take up around 3.2% of the sample. The sample comprised PBMCs. These receptors all stem from a man aged 25-40 years in good health and CMV-seronegative.

A few counts support this clone. V and J are TRBV28 and TRBJ2-7, with D perhaps matching TRBD1 (5 bases). This CDR3 has 13 amino acids. The germline gives CDR1 MDHEN, CDR2 SYDVKM. V lost 6 bases, J lost 0 bases, and 9 bases lay in between. In DNA, the CDR3 is TGTGCCAGCAGGGAGACAGTCTCCTACGAGCAGTACTTC. Protein sequence: CASRETVSYEQYF.

Written as DNA, the CDR3 is TGTGCCAGCAGCTTAGATCGGAGCACAGATACGCAGTATTTT. This codes for CASSLDRSTDTQYF. V and J are TRBV5-4 and TRBJ2-3; no firm D call. Germline CDR1 and CDR2: SGHNT and YYREEE (reference sequence). The CDR3 contains 14 residues. Trimming took 2 bases from V and 0 from J, leaving 7 bases between them.

This clone came up once. This chain uses TRBV5-1 with TRBJ2-1; no firm D call. Germline V gene lookup returns CDR1 SGHRS and CDR2 YFSETQ. The CDR3 spans 13 residues. Trimming removed 1 base at V and 8 bases at J, with 10 bases between. CDR3 in DNA: TGCGCCAGCAGCTTGTATCCAGGTGATGAGCAGTTCTTC. Its translation: CASSLYPGDEQFF.

This sequence joins TRBV20-1 and TRBJ2-3; D remains ambiguous. CDR1 is DFQATT and CDR2 is SNEGSKA in the germline V gene (reference sequence). This CDR3 region has 11 residues. V was cut by 2 bases and J by 3 bases, with 3 bases left in between. This CDR3 is CSARPTDTQYF. DNA of the CDR3: TGCAGTGCTAGACCAACAGATACGCAGTATTTT.

The chain recombines TRBV30 with TRBJ2-7; 7 bases fit TRBD1. This CDR3 comprises 15 residues. Germline assignment: CDR1 GTSNPN and CDR2 SVGIG (reference sequence). The junction had 12 bases not matched to a gene; V was cut back by 3 bases and J by 4 bases. CDR3 in amino acids: CAWREKGASTYEQYF. CDR3 sequence (DNA): TGTGCCTGGAGGGAAAAGGGGGCCTCAACTTACGAGCAGTACTTC.

In its sample, this clone was seen a few times. The chain couples TRBV19 to TRBJ1-4, with a weak D call TRBD1 (5 bases). CDR3 size: 15 residues. Germline values: CDR1 LNHDA, CDR2 SQIVND (reference sequence). Trimming took 6 bases from V and 8 from J, leaving 19 bases between them. CDR3 coding DNA: TGTGCCAGTAGCGCCGACAGTAACCCCTTCGAAAAACTGTTTTTT. Protein sequence: CASSADSNPFEKLFF.

The chain links TRBV10-3 to TRBJ1-1; D uncertain. Germline values: CDR1 ENHRY, CDR2 SYGVKD. This CDR3 spans 14 amino acids. V lost 11 bases to trimming and J lost 0 bases, with 16 bases between them. The DNA of the CDR3 is TGTGCCGCAACGGGAGTAGAAGTGAACACTGAAGCTTTCTTT. Translation: CAATGVEVNTEAFF.

This clone was detected only a few times. This chain connects TRBV7-2 to TRBJ2-7; D may be TRBD1 (6 bases). Looked up from germline, CDR1 is SGHTA and CDR2 is FQGNSA. CDR3 length: 14 amino acids. The V and J ends lost 5 bases and 6 bases respectively, with 17 bases between them. CDR3 nucleotide sequence: TGTGCCAGCAGCCCCGACAGGATCCCCGGCGAGCAGTACTTC. It codes for CASSPDRIPGEQYF.

The rearrangement uses TRBV28 and TRBJ1-1; D unclear. Between the trimmed V and J ends, which lost 3 bases and 0 bases, there was a span of 11 bases. Per germline, CDR1 MDHEN and CDR2 SYDVKM. The CDR3 runs to 15 residues. DNA for the CDR3: TGTGCCAGCAGTTTCACAGATAAAATGAACACTGAAGCTTTCTTT. Encoded protein: CASSFTDKMNTEAFF.

The chain combines TRBV29-1 with TRBJ1-3; TRBD1 matches at 7 bases. The CDR3 has 16 amino acids. Germline CDR1 SQVTM, CDR2 ANQGSEA. J gave up 0 bases and V 4 bases, and 9 bases lay outside the gene matches. The CDR3 DNA follows: TGCAGCGTTGGCGGCGAGGCAGGGGGCTCTGGAAACACCATATATTTT. Translation gives CSVGGEAGGSGNTIYF.

The chain joins TRBV5-1 to TRBJ2-1; possibly TRBD1 for D (5 bases). The CDR3 loop spans 14 amino acids. Germline V lookup: CDR1 SGHRS, CDR2 YFSETQ. Trimming cost V 0 bases and J 2 bases, with 6 bases left between them. CDR3 region: CASSLVQAYNEQFF. For the CDR3, the DNA is TGCGCCAGCAGCTTGGTACAGGCCTACAATGAGCAGTTCTTC. Full variable domain (remainder filled in from reference TRBV5-1 and TRBJ2-1): KAGVTQTPRYLIKTRGQQVTLSCSPISGHRSVSWYQQTPGQGLQFLFEYFSETQRNKGNFPGRFSGRQFSNSRSEMNVSTLELGDSALYLCASSLVQAYNEQFFGPGTRLTVL.

The chain joins TRBV6-5 to TRBJ1-2; D unclear. The CDR3 sequence is 15 residues long. Germline V gene data show CDR1 as MNHEY and CDR2 as SVGAGI. Trimming left V 4 bases short and J 6 bases short, with 18 bases between. The CDR3 sequence is CASSSTREGSHGYTF. CDR3 sequence (DNA): TGTGCCAGCAGTTCCACGAGGGAAGGATCTCATGGCTACACCTTC.

J is TRBJ2-5 and V is TRBV6-6, with D possibly being TRBD1 (5 bases). The DNA end is a closer match to TRBJ2-7, so the J assignment may be wrong. The CDR3 loop spans 12 amino acids. In germline, CDR1 is MNHNY, CDR2 SVGAGI (reference sequence). The CDR3 coding sequence is TGTGCCAGCAGCCTGGACACGGACGAGCAGTACTTC. Its translation: CASSLDTDEQYF.

This chain links TRBV27 with TRBJ2-2; 9 bases fit TRBD2. The V gene's germline CDR1 is MNHEY and CDR2 SMNVEV (reference sequence). This CDR3 spans 15 amino acids. The junction had 11 bases not matched to a gene; V was cut back by 9 bases and J by 6 bases. The CDR3 coding sequence is TGTGCCAGGACCACTTGCGGGGGGGCTCCCGGGGAGCTGTTTTTT. Translating it yields CARTTCGGAPGELFF.

The chain uses TRBV28 and TRBJ2-7, with 10 bases lining up with TRBD2. J lost 1 base, V lost 6 bases, and 3 bases had no gene match. Germline V gene sequence: CDR1 MDHEN, CDR2 SYDVKM. The CDR3 runs to 14 residues. The CDR3 nucleotides read TGTGCCAGCAGCCCGGGACTAGCGTCCTACGAGCAGTACTTC. It yields the protein CASSPGLASYEQYF.

The chain employs TRBV11-2 and TRBJ2-7, with D possibly matching TRBD2 (6 bases). Germline CDR1 reads SGHAT; CDR2 reads FQNNGV. The CDR3 has 12 amino acids. V dropped 10 bases and J dropped 2 bases, with 12 bases sitting between them. The CDR3 coding sequence is TGTGCCACCCGGGGGACCACCTACGAGCAGTACTTC. This encodes CATRGTTYEQYF.

V and J are TRBV6-5 and TRBJ2-5; 8 bases fit TRBD1. J gave up 4 bases and V 7 bases, and 8 bases lay outside the gene matches. Germline-derived CDR1 and CDR2 are MNHEY and SVGAGI. There are 14 residues in the CDR3. In DNA form, the CDR3 reads TGTGCCAGCATTTCGCAGGGGGCTTCAGAGACCCAGTACTTC. Protein: CASISQGASETQYF.

This clone was picked up a small number of times. The chain recombines TRBV7-2 with TRBJ2-7, with 8 bases lining up with TRBD2. The ends lost 5 bases at V and 0 bases at J; junction bases unmatched: 6. Germline CDR1 SGHTA, CDR2 FQGNSA. The CDR3 is 15 residues long. As DNA, the CDR3 is TGTGCCAGCAGCCCGCTCGGGACTAGCTCCTACGAGCAGTACTTC. This sequence encodes CASSPLGTSSYEQYF. The full variable domain, rest sourced from reference TRBV7-2 and TRBJ2-7, is GAGVSQSPSNKVTEKGKDVELRCDPISGHTALYWYRQSLGQGLEFLIYFQGNSAPDKSGLPSDRFSAERTGGSVSTLTIQRTQQEDSAVYLCASSPLGTSSYEQYFGPGTRLTVT.

This clone appeared a few times. V usage is TRBV5-4 and J usage is TRBJ1-2; TRBD1 might be the D (6 bases). Per germline, CDR1 SGHNT and CDR2 YYREEE (reference sequence). V was cut by 4 bases and J by 5 bases, with 12 bases left in between. The CDR3 loop spans 13 amino acids. CDR3 amino acids: CASSQDSQYGYTF. In DNA, the CDR3 is TGTGCCAGCAGCCAGGACAGCCAGTATGGCTACACCTTC.

Only a few counts were recorded for this clone. V gene TRBV21-1 combines with J gene TRBJ2-3; the table's D gene call, TRBD2, was not cross checked with the DNA. TRBV21-1 is assigned pseudogene status. This CDR3 has 16 residues. CDR3 protein: CASRTTRGPSTDTQYF. CDR3 bases: TGTGCCAGCAGAACCACTAGAGGGCCTAGCACAGATACGCAGTATTTT.

The chain links TRBV25-1 to TRBJ2-7, with TRBD2 identical over 9 bases. V was pared by 3 bases and J by 2 bases, with 5 bases of the junction left unmatched. CDR1 is MGHDK, CDR2 SYGVNS, per germline. This CDR3 region has 15 residues. The CDR3, as DNA: TGTGCCAGCAGTGATCTGGCTAGCGGGGCCTACGAGCAGTACTTC. It is translated as CASSDLASGAYEQYF.

Points on this clone: The same CDR3 arises from other DNA sequences in this sample as well. The chain joins TRBV6-5 to TRBJ1-1; D is ambiguous. Germline V gene sequence: CDR1 MNHEY, CDR2 SVGAGI. The length of the CDR3 is 14 residues. Trimming left V 0 bases short and J 1 base short, with 6 bases between. In DNA form, the CDR3 reads TGTGCCAGCAGTTACTCGGCAGGGAACACTGAAGCTTTCTTT. Encoded protein: CASSYSAGNTEAFF.

The chain carries TRBV6-5 and TRBJ2-7, with a weak D call TRBD2 (5 bases). This CDR3 spans 15 amino acids. CDR1 is MNHEY, CDR2 SVGAGI, per germline. Trimming shortened V by 6 bases and J by 4 bases, and 19 bases separated the two germline ends. The DNA for the CDR3 is TGTGCCAGCAGATCGAGCGGACCCCCACAGTACGAGCAGTACTTC. It encodes CASRSSGPPQYEQYF.

The genes are TRBV6-6 and TRBJ2-1; TRBD2 agrees at 9 bases. V trimming: 5 bases; J trimming: 15 bases; junction bases outside the gene matches: 8. This CDR3 has 12 residues. The V gene's germline CDR1 is MNHNY and CDR2 SVGAGI (reference sequence). The CDR3 DNA follows: TGTGCCAGCAGTCCAACAGCGGGAGGAGGGTTCTTC. It is translated as CASSPTAGGGFF.

The chain carries TRBV21-1 and TRBJ1-2; the table gives TRBD1 as D, unverified against the DNA. TRBV21-1 is a pseudogene segment. CDR3 length: 15 amino acids. The CDR3 DNA follows: TGTGCCAGCATCCTGTCCCCCCCAGGCTCCTATGGCTACACCTTC. Translating gives CASILSPPGSYGYTF.

The V gene is TRBV7-9, the J gene TRBJ2-5; 7 positions match TRBD1. CDR1 and CDR2 (germline): SEHNR, FQNEAQ (reference sequence). The CDR3 length is 13 residues. Trimming at V came to 5 bases and at J to 5 bases, leaving 5 bases not matched to a gene. The CDR3: CASSPGTVETQYF. DNA of the CDR3: TGTGCCAGCAGCCCAGGGACAGTCGAGACCCAGTACTTC.

The genes are TRBV29-1 and TRBJ2-1; the D gene is possibly TRBD2 (7 bases). From germline, CDR1 is SQVTM and CDR2 ANQGSEA. V was clipped by 3 bases and J by 1 base, with 13 bases between them. The CDR3 has 15 residues. CDR3 in DNA: TGCAGCGTTGAGCTGGGGGGGCCTTCCTACAATGAGCAGTTCTTC. Translating it yields CSVELGGPSYNEQFF.

This clone has a handful of counts. The V gene is TRBV19, the J gene TRBJ1-2; 7 nucleotides line up with TRBD1. Looked up from germline, CDR1 is LNHDA and CDR2 is SQIVND (reference sequence). V gave up 8 bases and J gave up 4 bases; unmatched junction bases: 7. This CDR3 spans 13 amino acids. The CDR3 reads CASRTGLFYGYTF. CDR3 DNA sequence: TGTGCCAGTCGGACAGGCTTGTTCTATGGCTACACCTTC.